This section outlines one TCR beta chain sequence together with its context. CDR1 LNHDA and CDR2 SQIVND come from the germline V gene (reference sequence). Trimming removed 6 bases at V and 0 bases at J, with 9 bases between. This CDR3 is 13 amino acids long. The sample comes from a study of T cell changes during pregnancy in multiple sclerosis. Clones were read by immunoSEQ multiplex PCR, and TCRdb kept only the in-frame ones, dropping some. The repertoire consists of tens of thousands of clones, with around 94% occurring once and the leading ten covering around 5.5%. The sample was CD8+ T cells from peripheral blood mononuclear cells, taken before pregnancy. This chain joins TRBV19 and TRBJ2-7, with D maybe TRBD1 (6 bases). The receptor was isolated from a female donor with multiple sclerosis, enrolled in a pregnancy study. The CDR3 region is CASREQGSYEQYF. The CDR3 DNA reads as TGTGCCAGTAGGGAACAGGGCTCCTACGAGCAGTACTTC.